The 2 T cell receptor beta chains presented below share a single source sample, sequenced in a study of technical replicates of blood from a few donors. Some clones are missing from TCRdb's copy, which holds only in-frame ones; the method was immunoSEQ multiplex PCR. The sample lists some 77,000 clones, 70% to 90% occurring once. The sequencing input was PBMCs. Source of these receptors: a human donor in good health. Some clones in this sample may be carry-over from other donors' samples.

This clone was recorded only once. The J gene is TRBJ2-1, the V gene TRBV9; possibly TRBD2 for D (6 bases). The ends were cut back, 3 bases at V and 9 bases at J, with 7 bases in the middle. CDR3 length: 11 amino acids. Germline V gene lookup returns CDR1 SGDLS and CDR2 YYNGEE. The chain's CDR3 is CASSAGLEQFF. The DNA for the CDR3 is TGTGCCAGCAGCGCGGGACTTGAGCAGTTCTTC. The entire variable domain, with the rest obtained from reference TRBV9 and TRBJ2-1, is as follows: DSGVTQTPKHLITATGQRVTLRCSPRSGDLSVYWYQQSLDQGLQFLIQYYNGEERAKGNILERFSAQQFPDLHSELNLSSLELGDSALYFCASSAGLEQFFGPGTRLTVL.

The rearrangement uses TRBV21-1 and TRBJ2-7; TRBD1, the table's D call, lacks a check against the DNA. TRBV21-1 is deemed a pseudogene. This CDR3 has 14 amino acids. The CDR3 DNA is TGTGCCAGCAGCCCAGGACAGAACCACTACGAGCAGTACTTC. Amino acids: CASSPGQNHYEQYF.